A single sample gave rise to the 20 T cell receptor beta chains below, sequenced in a study of shared clonotypes between healthy human individuals. Terminally differentiated effector memory CD45RA+ cells were excluded from the naive CD8 cells, which were CD45RO-negative and positively selected for CCR7. Sequenced by immunoSEQ multiplex PCR; TCRdb stores in-frame clones only, minus some. Of about 680,000 clones in the sample, approximately 90% are singletons; the top ten hold approximately 22%. Sample: naive CD8+ T cells sorted from blood. These receptors all stem from a man aged 30 to 45 in good health.

The genes are TRBV11-3 and TRBJ2-7, with D possibly being TRBD2 (5 bases). The CDR3 covers 14 residues. CDR1 is SGHNT and CDR2 is YENEEA in the germline V gene. V gave up 5 bases and J gave up 7 bases, with 18 bases separating them. CDR3 sequence (DNA): TGTGCCAGCAGCGGAGGAGGTCGGACTTGGGAGCAGTACTTC. This codes for CASSGGGRTWEQYF.

The chain is built from TRBV9 and TRBJ1-2; TRBD1 agrees at 7 bases. The CDR3 extends over 15 amino acids. Unmatched junction bases numbered 9, after V lost 5 bases and J lost 2 bases. The germline V gene encodes CDR1 SGDLS and CDR2 YYNGEE. The CDR3 loop reads CASSDDRAINYGYTF. The CDR3 bases are TGTGCCAGCAGTGATGACAGGGCGATAAACTATGGCTACACCTTC.

Notes on this clone: The same CDR3 is also encoded by other DNA sequences in this sample. The chain joins TRBV11-3 to TRBJ2-1, with 8 bases aligning to TRBD2. V shed 6 bases, J shed 0 bases, and the junction held 7 bases outside the gene matches. The CDR3 contains 16 residues. Germline V gene sequence: CDR1 SGHNT, CDR2 YENEEA. The CDR3 DNA reads TGTGCCAGCAGTTCCCGCAGCGGGAGCTCCTACAATGAGCAGTTCTTC. Its protein is CASSSRSGSSYNEQFF.

V gene TRBV27 combines with J gene TRBJ2-1; D ambiguous. Germline loops: CDR1 MNHEY, CDR2 SMNVEV (reference sequence). The length of the CDR3 is 16 residues. Between the trimmed V and J ends, which lost 5 bases and 6 bases, there was a span of 20 bases. This CDR3 reads CASSHSIGDQINEQFF. DNA for the CDR3: TGTGCCAGCAGTCATAGCATAGGAGACCAAATCAATGAGCAGTTCTTC.

As regards this clone: Other DNA sequences from this sample encode an identical CDR3 as well. V is TRBV19 and J is TRBJ2-7; possible D gene TRBD2, 5 bases. Germline V gene lookup returns CDR1 LNHDA and CDR2 SQIVND (reference sequence). The length of the CDR3 is 14 residues. Trimming pared 1 base from V and 0 bases from J, leaving 7 bases between. The chain's CDR3 is CASSIGLASYEQYF. The CDR3, as DNA: TGTGCCAGTAGTATAGGGCTAGCCTCCTACGAGCAGTACTTC.

The J gene is TRBJ2-7, the V gene TRBV7-9, with 7 positions matching TRBD2. This CDR3 contains 17 residues. V gave up 5 bases and J gave up 3 bases; unmatched junction bases: 16. CDR1 is SEHNR and CDR2 is FQNEAQ in the germline V gene (reference sequence). DNA for the CDR3: TGTGCCAGCAGCCGAATCGGGTGGCGGGAGACCCGCTACGAGCAGTACTTC. Its translation is CASSRIGWRETRYEQYF.

V and J are TRBV2 and TRBJ2-7, with D possibly TRBD2 on 5 matching bases. The CDR3 sequence is 12 residues long. Trimming stripped 8 bases from V and 1 base from J, with 9 bases between. Germline CDR1 SNHLY, CDR2 FYNNEI. The CDR3: CASFRLSYEQYF. In DNA form, the CDR3 reads TGTGCCAGCTTTCGACTATCCTACGAGCAGTACTTC.

This chain connects TRBV27 to TRBJ2-1; the match to TRBD2 covers 11 bases. Germline V CDR1 and CDR2: MNHEY, SMNVEV (reference sequence). The CDR3 consists of 17 residues. V lost 4 bases, J lost 5 bases, and 10 bases stayed unmatched. CDR3 nucleotide sequence: TGTGCCAGCAGTTCGCTGCGACTAGCGGGAATCGACAATGAGCAGTTCTTC. It yields the protein CASSSLRLAGIDNEQFF.

Worth noting for this clone: Other DNA sequences in the same sample also yield this CDR3. V usage is TRBV11-2 and J usage is TRBJ1-2; the match to TRBD1 covers 7 bases. V gave up 1 base and J gave up 4 bases; unmatched junction bases: 3. The germline V gene encodes CDR1 SGHAT and CDR2 FQNNGV. The CDR3 sequence is 14 residues long. The CDR3 DNA is TGTGCCAGCAGCTTAGGGACAGGTTCCTATGGCTACACCTTC. Its translation: CASSLGTGSYGYTF. Full variable domain (outside the CDR3, taken from reference TRBV11-2 and TRBJ1-2): EAGVAQSPRYKIIEKRQSVAFWCNPISGHATLYWYQQILGQGPKLLIQFQNNGVVDDSQLPKDRFSAERLKGVDSTLKIQPAKLEDSAVYLCASSLGTGSYGYTFGSGTRLTVV.

On this clone itself: The same CDR3 is also encoded by other DNA sequences in this sample. V is TRBV7-9 and J is TRBJ1-1, with D perhaps matching TRBD1 (5 bases). CDR3 length: 12 amino acids. V lost 5 bases to trimming and J lost 5 bases, with 9 bases between them. Per germline, CDR1 SEHNR and CDR2 FQNEAQ (reference sequence). The CDR3 here is CASSPWGTEAFF. The CDR3 region has the DNA TGTGCCAGCAGCCCCTGGGGGACTGAAGCTTTCTTT.

The V and J genes are TRBV15 and TRBJ1-3, with D unclear. Per germline, CDR1 LNHNV and CDR2 YYDKDF (reference sequence). The germline V and J ends were trimmed by 0 bases and 0 bases, with 12 bases remaining between them. The CDR3 loop spans 17 amino acids. CDR3 DNA: TGTGCCACCAGCAGAGATTGGGCGGTTAGCTCTGGAAACACCATATATTTT. This translates into CATSRDWAVSSGNTIYF.

The J gene is TRBJ1-1, the V gene TRBV7-9; tentatively, D is TRBD1 (5 bases). V was shortened by 3 bases and J by 5 bases, with 16 bases between the two germline ends. The CDR3 consists of 15 residues. CDR1 is SEHNR, CDR2 FQNEAQ, per germline (reference sequence). The CDR3: CASSFAPGSGTEAFF. The CDR3 DNA sequence: TGTGCCAGCAGCTTCGCACCAGGGAGTGGGACTGAAGCTTTCTTT.

This chain joins TRBV6-5 and TRBJ1-1, with D possibly TRBD1 on 6 matching bases. Germline lookup yields CDR1 MNHEY and CDR2 SVGAGI. Trimming pared 6 bases from V and 4 bases from J, leaving 18 bases between. CDR3 length equals 15 residues. The CDR3 spells CASSLSGGAGTEAFF. The CDR3 DNA sequence: TGTGCCAGCAGCCTCAGCGGGGGGGCAGGCACTGAAGCTTTCTTT.

This chain connects TRBV25-1 to TRBJ1-1; D is ambiguous. Germline assignment: CDR1 MGHDK and CDR2 SYGVNS. V was pared by 4 bases and J by 0 bases, with 9 bases between. The CDR3 is 14 amino acids. The CDR3 loop is CASSAGTLNTEAFF. CDR3 in DNA: TGTGCCAGCAGTGCGGGCACGTTGAACACTGAAGCTTTCTTT.

The V call is TRBV29-1, the J call TRBJ2-7, with 7 bases matching TRBD1. Trimming removed 2 bases from V and 2 bases from J; junction bases left unmatched: 6. This CDR3 has 14 residues. Germline V gene data show CDR1 as SQVTM and CDR2 as ANQGSEA. This CDR3 is CSVESQGETYEQYF. Written as DNA, the CDR3 is TGCAGCGTTGAATCCCAGGGGGAAACCTACGAGCAGTACTTC.

The V gene is TRBV13, the J gene TRBJ2-2, with unresolved D. Per the germline V gene, CDR1 is PRHDT and CDR2 is FYEKMQ (reference sequence). The CDR3 consists of 14 residues. V was shortened by 10 bases and J by 5 bases, with 17 bases between the two germline ends. CDR3 nucleotides: TGTGCCACCCCCACGCAGGACGGAACCGGGGAGCTGTTTTTT. Protein: CATPTQDGTGELFF.

This chain uses TRBV27 with TRBJ1-2; a possible D gene is TRBD1 (5 bases). This CDR3 spans 13 amino acids. V was pared by 2 bases and J by 4 bases, with 8 bases between. CDR1 and CDR2 (germline): MNHEY, SMNVEV (reference sequence). The CDR3 DNA follows: TGTGCCAGCAGTTTAGTGGGGGGCTATGGCTACACCTTC. This sequence encodes CASSLVGGYGYTF.

This chain uses TRBV9 with TRBJ1-5; the D gene is possibly TRBD1 (6 bases). Trimming removed 2 bases from V and 9 bases from J, with 12 bases in between. Germline V gene lookup returns CDR1 SGDLS and CDR2 YYNGEE. The length of the CDR3 is 13 residues. The CDR3 nucleotides are TGTGCCAGCAGCGTGGGACCACAGGGGCCCCAGCATTTT. This translates into CASSVGPQGPQHF.

The J gene is TRBJ2-7, the V gene TRBV2, with 10 bases aligning to TRBD2. From germline, CDR1 is SNHLY and CDR2 FYNNEI. CDR3 length: 13 residues. The J segment lost 3 bases and the V segment lost 8 bases, leaving 4 bases of the junction unmatched. CDR3 coding DNA: TGTGCCAGCTGTCGACTAGCGGGCTACGAGCAGTACTTC. It specifies CASCRLAGYEQYF.

This chain connects TRBV6-6 to TRBJ2-3; D perhaps matches TRBD1 (5 bases). Trimming took off 2 bases at V and 4 bases at J, with 16 bases between the two ends. Germline values: CDR1 MNHNY, CDR2 SVGAGI (reference sequence). CDR3 length equals 16 residues. CDR3 sequence: CASSYLAGQGADTQYF. CDR3 bases: TGTGCCAGCAGTTACCTGGCCGGCCAGGGTGCAGATACGCAGTATTTT.